The T cell receptor (beta chain) under discussion was sequenced for a study of glioma-infiltrating T cells after dendritic cell vaccination. Sequencing used immunoSEQ multiplex PCR; TCRdb keeps in-frame clones, though not all of them. This sample has under 130,000 clones, with roughly 89% found just once. The CDR3 is made up of 12 amino acids. Between the trimmed V and J ends, which lost 3 bases and 9 bases, there was a span of 9 bases. The germline V gene encodes CDR1 MGHRA and CDR2 YSYEKL. Specified time point: after dendritic cell vaccination, including at tumor progression/relapse. The TCR comes from a human donor with glioblastoma. Specimen: blood, collected after dendritic cell vaccination. The V call is TRBV4-1, the J call TRBJ2-1, with D unclear. The CDR3 spells CASSHVSGEQFF. CDR3 bases: TGCGCCAGCAGCCATGTTTCGGGTGAGCAGTTCTTC.